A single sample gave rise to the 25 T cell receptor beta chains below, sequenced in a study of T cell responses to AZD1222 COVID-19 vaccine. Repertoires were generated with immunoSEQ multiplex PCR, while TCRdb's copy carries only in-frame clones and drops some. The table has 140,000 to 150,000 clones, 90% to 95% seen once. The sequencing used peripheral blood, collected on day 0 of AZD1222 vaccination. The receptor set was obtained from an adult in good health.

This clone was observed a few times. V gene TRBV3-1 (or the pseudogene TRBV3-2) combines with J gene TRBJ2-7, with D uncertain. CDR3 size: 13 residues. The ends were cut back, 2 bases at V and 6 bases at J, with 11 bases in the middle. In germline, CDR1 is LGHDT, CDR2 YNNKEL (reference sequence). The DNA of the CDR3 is TGTGCCAGCAGCCAATTTCACGGAGTCGAGCAGTACTTC. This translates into CASSQFHGVEQYF.

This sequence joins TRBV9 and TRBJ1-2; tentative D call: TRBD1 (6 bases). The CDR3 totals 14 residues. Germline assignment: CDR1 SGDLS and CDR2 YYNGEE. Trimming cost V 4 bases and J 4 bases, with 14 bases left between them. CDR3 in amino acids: CASSPTGLPYGYTF. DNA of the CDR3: TGTGCCAGCAGCCCGACAGGTCTACCCTATGGCTACACCTTC.

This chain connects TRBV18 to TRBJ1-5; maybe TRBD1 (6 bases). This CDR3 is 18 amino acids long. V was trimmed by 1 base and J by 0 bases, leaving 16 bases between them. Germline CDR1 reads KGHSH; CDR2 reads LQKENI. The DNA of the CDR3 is TGTGCCAGCTCACCACGGGTACAGGGCGGTAATAGCAATCAGCCCCAGCATTTT. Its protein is CASSPRVQGGNSNQPQHF.

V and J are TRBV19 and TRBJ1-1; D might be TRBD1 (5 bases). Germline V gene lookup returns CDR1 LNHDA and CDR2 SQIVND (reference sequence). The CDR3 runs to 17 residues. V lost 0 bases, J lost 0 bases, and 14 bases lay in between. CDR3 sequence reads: CASSIDITGPMNTEAFF. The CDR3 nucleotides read TGTGCCAGTAGTATAGATATAACAGGCCCAATGAACACTGAAGCTTTCTTT.

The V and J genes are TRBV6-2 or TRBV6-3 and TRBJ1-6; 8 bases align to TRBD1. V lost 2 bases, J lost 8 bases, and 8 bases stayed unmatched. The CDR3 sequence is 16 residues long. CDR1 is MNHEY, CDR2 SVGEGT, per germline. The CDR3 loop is CASSYARTGYDSPLHF. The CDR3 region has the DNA TGTGCCAGCAGTTACGCCCGGACAGGGTACGATTCACCCCTCCACTTT.

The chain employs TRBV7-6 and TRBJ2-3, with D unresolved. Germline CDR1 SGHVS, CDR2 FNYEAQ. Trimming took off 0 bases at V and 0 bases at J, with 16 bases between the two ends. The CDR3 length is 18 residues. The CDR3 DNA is TGTGCCAGCAGCTTAGCTCCTCCGACGCCCACTAGCACAGATACGCAGTATTTT. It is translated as CASSLAPPTPTSTDTQYF.

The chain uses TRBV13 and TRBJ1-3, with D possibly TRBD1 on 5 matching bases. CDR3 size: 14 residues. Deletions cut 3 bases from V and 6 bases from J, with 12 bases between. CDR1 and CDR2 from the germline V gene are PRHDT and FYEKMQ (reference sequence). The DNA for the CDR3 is TGTGCCAGCAGCTTCGGGCAGGGCTTAAACACCATATATTTT. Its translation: CASSFGQGLNTIYF.

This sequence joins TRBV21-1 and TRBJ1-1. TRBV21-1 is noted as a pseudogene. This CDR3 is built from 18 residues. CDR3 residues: CASSKDPTGTPVHTEAFF. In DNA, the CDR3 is TGTGCCAGCAGCAAAGATCCTACCGGGACCCCAGTGCACACTGAAGCTTTCTTT.

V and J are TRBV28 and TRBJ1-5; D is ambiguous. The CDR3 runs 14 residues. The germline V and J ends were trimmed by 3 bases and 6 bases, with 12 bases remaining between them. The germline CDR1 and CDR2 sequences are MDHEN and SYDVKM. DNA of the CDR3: TGTGCCAGCAGTTTTCAATCGGGTCTTCAGCCCCAGCATTTT. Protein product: CASSFQSGLQPQHF.

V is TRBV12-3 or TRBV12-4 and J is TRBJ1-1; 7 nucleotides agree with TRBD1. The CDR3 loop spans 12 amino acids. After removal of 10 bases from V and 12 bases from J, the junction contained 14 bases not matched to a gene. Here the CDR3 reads CATLGEAGGPFF. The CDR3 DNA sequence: TGTGCCACCCTGGGGGAGGCAGGGGGACCTTTCTTT.

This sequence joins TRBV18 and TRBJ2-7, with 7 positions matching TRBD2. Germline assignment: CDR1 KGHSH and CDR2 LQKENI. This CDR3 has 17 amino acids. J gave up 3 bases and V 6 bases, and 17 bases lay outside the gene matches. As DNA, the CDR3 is TGTGCCAGCTCCCTCCCACCTAGCGGAAGGACCCTCTACGAGCAGTACTTC. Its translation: CASSLPPSGRTLYEQYF.

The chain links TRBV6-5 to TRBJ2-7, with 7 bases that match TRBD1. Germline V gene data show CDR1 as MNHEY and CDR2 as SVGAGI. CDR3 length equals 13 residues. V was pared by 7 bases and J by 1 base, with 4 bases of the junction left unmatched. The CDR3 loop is CASTPGQSYEQYF. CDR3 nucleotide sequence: TGTGCCAGCACTCCGGGACAGTCCTACGAGCAGTACTTC.

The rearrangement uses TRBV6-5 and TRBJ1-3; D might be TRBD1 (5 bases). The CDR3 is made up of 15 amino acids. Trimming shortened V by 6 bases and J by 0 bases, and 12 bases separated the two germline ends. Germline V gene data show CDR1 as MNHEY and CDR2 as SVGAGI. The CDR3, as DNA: TGTGCCAGCAGACAGGTCTTCCACTCTGGAAACACCATATATTTT. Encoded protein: CASRQVFHSGNTIYF.

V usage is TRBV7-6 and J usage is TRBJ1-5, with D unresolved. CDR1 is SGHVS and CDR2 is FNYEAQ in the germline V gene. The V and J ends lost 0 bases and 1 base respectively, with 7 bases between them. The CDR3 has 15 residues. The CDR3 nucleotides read TGTGCCAGCAGCTTAGCAGCAGAAAGCAATCAGCCCCAGCATTTT. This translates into CASSLAAESNQPQHF.

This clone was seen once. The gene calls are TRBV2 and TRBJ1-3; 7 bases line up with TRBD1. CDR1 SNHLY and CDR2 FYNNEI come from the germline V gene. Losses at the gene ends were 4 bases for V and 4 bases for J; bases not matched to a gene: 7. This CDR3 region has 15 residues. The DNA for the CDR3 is TGTGCCAGCAGTGCGACAGGGCCAAGAGGAAACACCATATATTTT. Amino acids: CASSATGPRGNTIYF.

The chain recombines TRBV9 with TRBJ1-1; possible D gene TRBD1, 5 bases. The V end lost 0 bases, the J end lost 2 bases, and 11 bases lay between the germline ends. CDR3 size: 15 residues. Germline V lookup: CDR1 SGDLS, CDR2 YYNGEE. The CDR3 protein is CASSVDLGTNTEAFF. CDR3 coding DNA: TGTGCCAGCAGCGTAGATTTAGGGACTAACACTGAAGCTTTCTTT.

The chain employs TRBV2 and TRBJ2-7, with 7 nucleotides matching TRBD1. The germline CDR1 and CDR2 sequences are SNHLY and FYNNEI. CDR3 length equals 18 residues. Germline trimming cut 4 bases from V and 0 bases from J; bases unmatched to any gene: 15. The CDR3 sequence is CASSAKGTALNLSYEQYF. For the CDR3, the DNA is TGTGCCAGCAGTGCCAAAGGGACAGCTCTAAACCTCTCCTACGAGCAGTACTTC.

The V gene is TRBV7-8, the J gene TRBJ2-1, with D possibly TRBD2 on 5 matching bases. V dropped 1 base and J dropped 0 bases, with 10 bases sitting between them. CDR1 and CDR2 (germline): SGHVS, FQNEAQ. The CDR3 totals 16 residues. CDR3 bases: TGTGCCAGCAGCTTAGGCGGGCCTGGCTCCTACAATGAGCAGTTCTTC. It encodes CASSLGGPGSYNEQFF.

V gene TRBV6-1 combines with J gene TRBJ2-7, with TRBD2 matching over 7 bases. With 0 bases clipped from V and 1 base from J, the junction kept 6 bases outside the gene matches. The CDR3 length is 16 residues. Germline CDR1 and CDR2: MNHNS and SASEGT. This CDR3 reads CASSEAWGGGSYEQYF. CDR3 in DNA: TGTGCCAGCAGTGAAGCATGGGGGGGAGGATCCTACGAGCAGTACTTC.

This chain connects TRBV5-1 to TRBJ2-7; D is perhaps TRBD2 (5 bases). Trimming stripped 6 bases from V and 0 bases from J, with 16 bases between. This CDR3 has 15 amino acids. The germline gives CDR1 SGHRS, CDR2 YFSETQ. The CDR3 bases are TGCGCCAGCACCGCGGGCGGAAGGAGCTCCTACGAGCAGTACTTC. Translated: CASTAGGRSSYEQYF.

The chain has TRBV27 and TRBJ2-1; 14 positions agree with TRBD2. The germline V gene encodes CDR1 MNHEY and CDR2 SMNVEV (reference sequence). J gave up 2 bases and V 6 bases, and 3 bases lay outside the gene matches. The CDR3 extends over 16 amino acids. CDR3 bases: TGTGCCAGCAGGATGGGACTAGCGGGAGCCTACAATGAGCAGTTCTTC. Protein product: CASRMGLAGAYNEQFF.

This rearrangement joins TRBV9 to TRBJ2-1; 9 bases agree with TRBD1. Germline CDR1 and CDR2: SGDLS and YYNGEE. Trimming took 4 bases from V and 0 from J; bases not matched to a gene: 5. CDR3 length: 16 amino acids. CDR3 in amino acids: CASSQRQGGSYNEQFF. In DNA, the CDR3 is TGTGCCAGCAGCCAGAGACAGGGGGGCTCCTACAATGAGCAGTTCTTC. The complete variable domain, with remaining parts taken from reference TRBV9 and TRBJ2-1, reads DSGVTQTPKHLITATGQRVTLRCSPRSGDLSVYWYQQSLDQGLQFLIQYYNGEERAKGNILERFSAQQFPDLHSELNLSSLELGDSALYFCASSQRQGGSYNEQFFGPGTRLTVL.

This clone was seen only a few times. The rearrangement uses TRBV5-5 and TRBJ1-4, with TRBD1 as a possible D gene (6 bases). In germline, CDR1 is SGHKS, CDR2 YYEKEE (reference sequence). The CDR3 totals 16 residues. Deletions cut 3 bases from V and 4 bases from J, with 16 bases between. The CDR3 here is CASSSQGMGFNEKLFF. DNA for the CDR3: TGTGCCAGCAGCTCACAGGGCATGGGGTTTAATGAAAAACTGTTTTTT.

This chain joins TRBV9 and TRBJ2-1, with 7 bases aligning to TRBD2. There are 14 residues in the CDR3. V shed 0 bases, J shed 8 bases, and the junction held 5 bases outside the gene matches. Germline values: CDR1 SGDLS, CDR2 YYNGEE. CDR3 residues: CASSVVAAGHEQFF. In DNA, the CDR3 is TGTGCCAGCAGCGTAGTGGCAGCGGGGCATGAGCAGTTCTTC.

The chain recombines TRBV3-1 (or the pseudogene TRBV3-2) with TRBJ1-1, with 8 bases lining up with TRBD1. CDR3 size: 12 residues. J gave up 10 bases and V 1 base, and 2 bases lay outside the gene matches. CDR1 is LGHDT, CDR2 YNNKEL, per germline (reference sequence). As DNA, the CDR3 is TGTGCCAGCAGCCAAGTCAGGGGGCGAGCTTTCTTT. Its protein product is CASSQVRGRAFF.